This is a list of T cell receptor beta chains from one sample in a study of T cells in Graves' hyperthyroidism and ophthalmopathy. TCRdb reprocessed the multiplex PCR reads with MiXCR, giving one entry per CDR3 protein. The sample carries about 600,000 distinct CDR3 sequences, 14% recorded once. The sample was blood. These receptors all come from a woman between 50 and 59 years old with Graves' ophthalmopathy. CDR3s include the opening cysteine and the closing phenylalanine or tryptophan. A D gene is named only where the DNA matches it firmly. The listing skips clone size in some rows; elsewhere it reads once, few, many or a size class.

abundance	j_gene	v_gene	d_gene	CDR3nt	CDR3aa
NA	TRBJ2-4	TRBV27	TRBD1	TGTGCCAGCAGTACTCGACAGGGTACAAACATTCAGTACTTC	CASSTRQGTNIQYF
many	TRBJ2-5	TRBV20-1	TRBD2	TGCAGTGCTTCCCTTGGACTAGCGGGAGGGCCGATAGGGTATAGCACCACGGAGACCCAGTACTTC	CSASLGLAGGPIGYSTTETQYF
many	TRBJ1-5	TRBV28	NA	TGTGCCAGCAGACCCAGGGTCCCGGTAAATCAGCCCCAGCATTTT	CASRPRVPVNQPQHF
many	TRBJ2-7	TRBV12-3/TRBV12-4	TRBD2	TGTGCCAGCAGTTTAAGGGGCGGGAGAGGATACGAGCAGTACTTC	CASSLRGGRGYEQYF
NA	TRBJ2-5	TRBV2	NA	TGTGCCAGCAGTGAAGGGGGGTGGGGGTTCCGACAAGAGACCCAGTACTTC	CASSEGGWGFRQETQYF
NA	TRBJ2-5	TRBV10-3	NA	TGTGCCATCAGGAGAGGGTCCTTAGAGACCCAGTACTTC	CAIRRGSLETQYF
many	TRBJ2-7	TRBV20-1	TRBD1	TGCAGTGCTAGCTCCGGGACAGGGGTCCACGAGCAGTACTTC	CSASSGTGVHEQYF
many	TRBJ1-5	TRBV7-8	NA	TGTGCCAGCAGCCCATCCGGCCAGGCCCATCAGCCCCAGCATTTT	CASSPSGQAHQPQHF
many	TRBJ2-2	TRBV7-9	TRBD2	TGTGCCAGCAGCCGACCGCTAGCGGAGAACACCGGGGAGCTGTTTTTT	CASSRPLAENTGELFF
few	TRBJ1-6	TRBV5-1	NA	TGCGCCAGCAGCTTGGATGGGGGTAATTCACCCCTCCACTTT	CASSLDGGNSPLHF